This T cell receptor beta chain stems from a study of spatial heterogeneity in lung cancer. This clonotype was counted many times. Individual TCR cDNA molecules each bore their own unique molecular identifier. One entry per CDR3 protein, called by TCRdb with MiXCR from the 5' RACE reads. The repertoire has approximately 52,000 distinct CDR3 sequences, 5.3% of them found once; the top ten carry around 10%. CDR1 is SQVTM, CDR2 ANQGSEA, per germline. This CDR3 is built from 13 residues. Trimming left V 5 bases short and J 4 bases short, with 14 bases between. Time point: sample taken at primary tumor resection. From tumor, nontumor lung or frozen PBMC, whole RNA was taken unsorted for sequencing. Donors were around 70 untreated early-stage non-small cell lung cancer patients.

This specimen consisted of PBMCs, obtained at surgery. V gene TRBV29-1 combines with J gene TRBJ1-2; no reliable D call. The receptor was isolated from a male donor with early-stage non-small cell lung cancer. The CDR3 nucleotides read TGCAGCGTTAGTCCACTACTTGGCTATGGCTACACCTTC. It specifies CSVSPLLGYGYTF.